Shown below are 10 T cell receptor beta chains from a single sample sequenced in a study of blood T cells in healthy people across ages. A sample-barcoded 5' primer and a J-beta primer mix were used in a second PCR of roughly 7 to 11 cycles. TCRdb reprocessed the 5' RACE reads via MiXCR and lists one record per CDR3 protein. The table records fewer than 2,000,000 distinct CDR3 sequences, about two fifths of them present only once. Sequencing was done on a sample of blood. Source of these receptors: a human donor in good health.

This clonotype turned up a few times. CDR3 sequence (DNA): TGCAGCGTCCGGAACTCCTATAATTCACCCCTCCACTTT. Its protein is CSVRNSYNSPLHF. The genes are TRBV29-1 and TRBJ1-6; D is ambiguous. The CDR3 runs 13 residues. V shed 6 bases and J shed 0 bases, with 6 bases lying between them. Germline V gene lookup returns CDR1 SQVTM and CDR2 ANQGSEA.

The CDR3 bases are TGTGCCAGCAGTTCCAGGACAGAAAGAAACTCTGGAAACACCATATATTTT. Its protein is CASSSRTERNSGNTIYF. The chain is built from TRBV6-2 or TRBV6-3 and TRBJ1-3; D may be TRBD1 (6 bases). Per the germline V gene, CDR1 is MNHEY and CDR2 is SVGEGT. The CDR3 totals 17 residues. V dropped 4 bases and J dropped 0 bases, with 16 bases sitting between them.

This clonotype has just a few counts. The chain couples TRBV7-3 to TRBJ2-1, with D perhaps matching TRBD1 (5 bases). Deletions cut 4 bases from V and 9 bases from J, with 16 bases between. This CDR3 comprises 14 residues. Germline CDR1 reads SGHTA; CDR2 reads FQGTGA. The chain's CDR3 is CASSSDPGRGEQFF. CDR3 DNA sequence: TGTGCCAGCAGCTCCGACCCAGGAAGGGGTGAGCAGTTCTTC.

This clonotype has just a few counts. V and J are TRBV20-1 and TRBJ2-5; 10 bases line up with TRBD2. V gave up 6 bases and J gave up 0 bases; unmatched junction bases: 10. The CDR3 totals 16 residues. Per the germline V gene, CDR1 is DFQATT and CDR2 is SNEGSKA (reference sequence). CDR3 sequence: CSAPPLAGGYQETQYF. CDR3 sequence (DNA): TGCAGTGCCCCCCCATTAGCGGGGGGCTACCAAGAGACCCAGTACTTC.

This clonotype has just a few counts. The chain joins TRBV4-3 to TRBJ2-4, with 8 bases matching TRBD2. Per germline, CDR1 LGHNA and CDR2 YSLEER. This CDR3 is built from 15 residues. V dropped 5 bases and J dropped 6; count of bases not matched to a gene: 9. Here the CDR3 reads CASSSGLVSPNIQYF. The CDR3 nucleotides read TGCGCCAGCAGCTCGGGACTAGTTTCCCCAAACATTCAGTACTTC.

This clonotype was found a few times. The chain links TRBV6-6 to TRBJ2-3; TRBD1 or TRBD2 may be the D gene (5 bases each). V was clipped by 2 bases and J by 5 bases, with 20 bases between them. Germline CDR1 is MNHNY and CDR2 is SVGAGI (reference sequence). The CDR3 is 17 residues long. CDR3 DNA sequence: TGTGCCAGCAGTTACCAACCCCCCAGGGATGGGAGAGATACGCAGTATTTT. Amino acids: CASSYQPPRDGRDTQYF.

The chain recombines TRBV5-1 with TRBJ2-7; the match to TRBD1 covers 8 bases. Germline CDR1 and CDR2: SGHRS and YFSETQ. V was clipped by 2 bases and J by 5 bases; unmatched bases: 12. The CDR3 spans 16 residues. The CDR3 region is CASSFNQGANRNEQYF. The DNA for the CDR3 is TGCGCCAGCAGCTTTAACCAGGGGGCTAATCGTAACGAGCAGTACTTC.

The V and J genes are TRBV7-2 and TRBJ1-2, with a tentative D call TRBD1 (5 bases). CDR1 is SGHTA, CDR2 FQGNSA, per germline. The CDR3 is 14 amino acids. The ends were cut back, 5 bases at V and 2 bases at J, with 12 bases in the middle. The CDR3 loop is CASSPDTGNYGYTF. The CDR3 coding sequence is TGTGCCAGCAGCCCGGACACCGGAAACTATGGCTACACCTTC.

V and J are TRBV12-3 or TRBV12-4 and TRBJ1-3, with TRBD1 as a possible D gene (5 bases). The V gene lost 2 bases and the J gene lost 1 base, with 9 bases spanning the gap. CDR3 length: 15 residues. The CDR3 is CASSLRSGSGNTIYF. The DNA of the CDR3 is TGTGCCAGCAGTTTAAGGTCAGGGTCTGGAAACACCATATATTTT.

This sequence joins TRBV7-6 and TRBJ1-1, with a tentative D call TRBD1 (5 bases). Germline assignment: CDR1 SGHVS and CDR2 FNYEAQ. This CDR3 has 16 residues. Deletions cut 0 bases from V and 4 bases from J, with 15 bases between. CDR3 region: CASSLAEGRVGTEAFF. In nucleotides, the CDR3 is TGTGCCAGCAGCTTAGCGGAGGGCAGGGTCGGCACTGAAGCTTTCTTT.